The 5 T cell receptor beta chains below were found in one sample sequenced in a study of pediatric ulcerative colitis. Method: immunoSEQ multiplex PCR; TCRdb's copy keeps in-frame clones and lacks some. The table records around 64,000 clones, 70% to 80% of them present only once. The specimen sequenced was blood. The receptors were gathered from a boy younger than 18 with moderate ulcerative colitis.

The chain links TRBV7-2 to TRBJ2-7; 12 bases fit TRBD2. CDR1 is SGHTA and CDR2 is FQGNSA in the germline V gene. J lost 2 bases, V lost 4 bases, and 3 bases had no gene match. This CDR3 comprises 15 residues. The CDR3 spells CASSSGLAGTYEQYF. The DNA of the CDR3 is TGTGCCAGCAGCTCGGGACTAGCGGGCACCTACGAGCAGTACTTC. Using reference TRBV7-2 and TRBJ2-7 for the parts outside the CDR3, the full variable domain is GAGVSQSPSNKVTEKGKDVELRCDPISGHTALYWYRQSLGQGLEFLIYFQGNSAPDKSGLPSDRFSAERTGGSVSTLTIQRTQQEDSAVYLCASSSGLAGTYEQYFGPGTRLTVT.

J is TRBJ1-2 and V is TRBV9; no firm D call. Between the trimmed V and J ends, which lost 3 bases and 1 base, there was a span of 22 bases. The CDR3 spans 18 residues. Germline lookup yields CDR1 SGDLS and CDR2 YYNGEE. The CDR3 DNA reads TGTGCCAGCAGCGGAGGCGGAGGGAGAGAGACGGATAACTATGGCTACACCTTC. Protein: CASSGGGGRETDNYGYTF.

This clone was observed a single time. This chain joins TRBV4-2 and TRBJ1-4; TRBD1 aligns across 7 bases. The length of the CDR3 is 16 residues. The junction had 7 bases not matched to a gene; V was cut back by 2 bases and J by 4 bases. Germline-derived CDR1 and CDR2 are LGHNA and YNFKEQ. The CDR3 loop is CASSQNDRAVNEKLFF. The CDR3 coding sequence is TGTGCCAGCAGCCAAAATGACAGGGCGGTTAATGAAAAACTGTTTTTT.

The V and J genes are TRBV19 and TRBJ2-3, with D tentatively TRBD2 (5 bases). The CDR3 extends over 13 amino acids. Germline values: CDR1 LNHDA, CDR2 SQIVND (reference sequence). V lost 3 bases and J lost 4, with 8 bases in between. CDR3 DNA: TGTGCCAGTAGTATCGGGGTTCCAGATACGCAGTATTTT. Protein product: CASSIGVPDTQYF.

CDR3 amino acids: CSVGQPGYTF. In nucleotides, the CDR3 is TGCAGCGTTGGACAGCCCGGCTACACCTTC. The chain joins TRBV29-1 to TRBJ1-2, with D perhaps matching TRBD1 (5 bases). Between the trimmed V and J ends, which lost 4 bases and 8 bases, there was a span of 8 bases. Per germline, CDR1 SQVTM and CDR2 ANQGSEA. CDR3 size: 10 residues.